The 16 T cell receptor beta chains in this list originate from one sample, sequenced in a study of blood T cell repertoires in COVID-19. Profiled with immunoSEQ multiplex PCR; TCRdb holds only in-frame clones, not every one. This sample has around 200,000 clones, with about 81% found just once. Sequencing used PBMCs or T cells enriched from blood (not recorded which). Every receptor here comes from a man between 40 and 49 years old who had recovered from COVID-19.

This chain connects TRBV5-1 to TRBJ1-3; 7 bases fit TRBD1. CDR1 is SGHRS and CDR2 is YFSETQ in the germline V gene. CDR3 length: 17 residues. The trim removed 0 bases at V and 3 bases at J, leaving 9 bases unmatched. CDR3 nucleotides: TGCGCCAGCAGCTTGGCCACATCTCAGGGGGATGGAAACACCATATATTTT. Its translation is CASSLATSQGDGNTIYF.

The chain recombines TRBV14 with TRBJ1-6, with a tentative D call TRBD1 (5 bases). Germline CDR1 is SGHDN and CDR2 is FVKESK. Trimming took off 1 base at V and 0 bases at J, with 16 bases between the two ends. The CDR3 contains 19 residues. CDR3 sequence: CASSQGLRGSSSYNSPLHF. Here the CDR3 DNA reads TGTGCCAGCAGCCAAGGCCTAAGGGGCAGTAGCTCCTATAATTCACCCCTCCACTTT.

In DNA form, the CDR3 reads TGTGCCAGTAGTCGGGGAGCGGGAGACGGTCGCTGGGAGACCCAGTACTTC. Its protein product is CASSRGAGDGRWETQYF. The chain has TRBV19 and TRBJ2-5; 8 nucleotides align to TRBD2. The junction had 16 bases not matched to a gene; V was cut back by 5 bases and J by 5 bases. This CDR3 is built from 17 residues. CDR1 LNHDA and CDR2 SQIVND come from the germline V gene (reference sequence).

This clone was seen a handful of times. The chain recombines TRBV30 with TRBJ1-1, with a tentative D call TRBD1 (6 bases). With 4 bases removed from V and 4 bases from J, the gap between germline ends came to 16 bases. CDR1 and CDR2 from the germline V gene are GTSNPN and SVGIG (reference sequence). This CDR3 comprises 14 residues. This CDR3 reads CAWTQGIDGTEAFF. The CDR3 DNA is TGTGCCTGGACCCAGGGGATCGATGGCACTGAAGCTTTCTTT.

In nucleotides, the CDR3 is TGTGCCAGTAGCCCCGTCGTGGGACAGGGGAACACCGGGGAGCTGTTTTTT. Translating it yields CASSPVVGQGNTGELFF. The chain links TRBV19 to TRBJ2-2; 9 positions agree with TRBD1. The trim removed 6 bases at V and 1 base at J, leaving 9 bases unmatched. CDR1 and CDR2 from the germline V gene are LNHDA and SQIVND (reference sequence). The CDR3 runs 17 residues.

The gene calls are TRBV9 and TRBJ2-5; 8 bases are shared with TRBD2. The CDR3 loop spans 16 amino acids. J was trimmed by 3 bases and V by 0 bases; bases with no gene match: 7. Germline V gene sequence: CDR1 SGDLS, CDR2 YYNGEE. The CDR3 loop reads CASSVEGGRSKETQYF. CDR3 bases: TGTGCCAGCAGCGTAGAAGGCGGGAGGTCCAAAGAGACCCAGTACTTC.

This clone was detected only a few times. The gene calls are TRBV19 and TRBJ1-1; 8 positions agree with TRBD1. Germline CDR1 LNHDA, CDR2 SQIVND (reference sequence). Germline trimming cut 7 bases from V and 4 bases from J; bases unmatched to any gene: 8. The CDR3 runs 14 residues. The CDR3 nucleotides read TGTGCCAGTACCAGACAGGGGTTGCTCACTGAAGCTTTCTTT. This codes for CASTRQGLLTEAFF.

CDR3 sequence: CASSLGVGSEQFF. In nucleotides, the CDR3 is TGTGCCAGCAGCTTGGGCGTGGGCAGTGAGCAGTTCTTC. The chain couples TRBV7-2 to TRBJ2-1, with D uncertain. V was trimmed by 3 bases and J by 9 bases, leaving 12 bases between them. CDR3 length: 13 amino acids. Looked up from germline, CDR1 is SGHTA and CDR2 is FQGNSA. Complete variable domain (other parts from reference TRBV7-2 and TRBJ2-1): GAGVSQSPSNKVTEKGKDVELRCDPISGHTALYWYRQSLGQGLEFLIYFQGNSAPDKSGLPSDRFSAERTGGSVSTLTIQRTQQEDSAVYLCASSLGVGSEQFFGPGTRLTVL.

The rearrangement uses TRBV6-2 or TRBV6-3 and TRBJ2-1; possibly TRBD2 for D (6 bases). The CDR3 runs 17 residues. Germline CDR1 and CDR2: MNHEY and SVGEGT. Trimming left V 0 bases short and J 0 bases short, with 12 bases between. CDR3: CASSYSGGFSSYNEQFF. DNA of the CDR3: TGTGCCAGCAGTTACTCGGGGGGTTTTAGCTCCTACAATGAGCAGTTCTTC.

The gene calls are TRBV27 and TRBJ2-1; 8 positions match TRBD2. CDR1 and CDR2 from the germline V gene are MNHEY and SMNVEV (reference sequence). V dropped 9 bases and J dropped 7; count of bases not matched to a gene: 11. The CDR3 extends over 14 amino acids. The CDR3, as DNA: TGTGCCAGGAGGGGTTCGGCGGGAGGTAATGAGCAGTTCTTC. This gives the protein CARRGSAGGNEQFF.

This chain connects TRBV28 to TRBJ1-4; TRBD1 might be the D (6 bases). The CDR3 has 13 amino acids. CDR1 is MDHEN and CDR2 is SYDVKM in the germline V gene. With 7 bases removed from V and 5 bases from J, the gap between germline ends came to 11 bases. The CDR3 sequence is CASKDRNNEKLFF. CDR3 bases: TGTGCCAGCAAGGACAGAAACAATGAAAAACTGTTTTTT. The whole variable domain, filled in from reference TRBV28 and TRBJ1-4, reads DVKVTQSSRYLVKRTGEKVFLECVQDMDHENMFWYRQDPGLGLRLIYFSYDVKMKEKGDIPEGYSVSREKKERFSLILESASTNQTSMYLCASKDRNNEKLFFGSGTQLSVL.

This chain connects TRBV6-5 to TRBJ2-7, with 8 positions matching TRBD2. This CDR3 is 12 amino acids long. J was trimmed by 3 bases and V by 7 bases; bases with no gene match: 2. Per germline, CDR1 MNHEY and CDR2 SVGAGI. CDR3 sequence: CASTGTSYEQYF. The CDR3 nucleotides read TGTGCCAGCACTGGGACTAGCTACGAGCAGTACTTC.

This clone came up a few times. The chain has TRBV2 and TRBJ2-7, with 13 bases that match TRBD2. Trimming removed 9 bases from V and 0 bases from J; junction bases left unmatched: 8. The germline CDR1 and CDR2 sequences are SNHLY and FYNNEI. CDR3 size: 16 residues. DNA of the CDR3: TGTGCCAGACAACCGGGACTAGCGGGAACCTCCTACGAGCAGTACTTC. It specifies CARQPGLAGTSYEQYF.

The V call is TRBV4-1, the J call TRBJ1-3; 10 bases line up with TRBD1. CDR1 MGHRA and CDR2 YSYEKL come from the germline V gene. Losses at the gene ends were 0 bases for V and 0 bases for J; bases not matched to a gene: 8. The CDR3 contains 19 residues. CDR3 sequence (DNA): TGCGCCAGCAGCCAAGAGATCGGGACAGGGGATCACTCTGGAAACACCATATATTTT. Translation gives CASSQEIGTGDHSGNTIYF.

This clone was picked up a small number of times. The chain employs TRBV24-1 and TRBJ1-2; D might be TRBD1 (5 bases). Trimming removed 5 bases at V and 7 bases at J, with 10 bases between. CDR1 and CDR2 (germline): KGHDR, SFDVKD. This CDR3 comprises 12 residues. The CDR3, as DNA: TGTGCCACCAGTGCCCAGGGCGTTGGCTACACCTTC. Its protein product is CATSAQGVGYTF.

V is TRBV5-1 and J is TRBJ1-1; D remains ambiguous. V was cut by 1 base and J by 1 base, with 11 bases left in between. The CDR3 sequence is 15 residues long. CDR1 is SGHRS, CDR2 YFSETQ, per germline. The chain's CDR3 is CASSLTQSPNTEAFF. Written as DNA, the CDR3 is TGCGCCAGCAGCTTGACGCAGTCACCGAACACTGAAGCTTTCTTT.